The sequence of this TCR beta chain was determined in a study of blood T cell repertoires in COVID-19. For the study at large: Specimens from acute and convalescent COVID-19 originated in the United States, Italy and Spain.

Only in-frame clones appear in the TCRdb table, and some are missing; sequencing was by immunoSEQ multiplex PCR. The sample has about 240,000 clones, around 90% seen once. This clone was counted a few times. There are 14 residues in the CDR3. CDR1 KGHSH and CDR2 LQKENI come from the germline V gene. V shed 3 bases, J shed 8 bases, and the junction held 6 bases outside the gene matches. This rearrangement joins TRBV18 to TRBJ1-3, with 8 bases that match TRBD1. The sequencing sample was made of peripheral blood. The TCR originated in a woman aged 65 to 85 with active or convalescent COVID-19. CDR3 in amino acids: CASSPATGDDTIYF. CDR3 bases: TGTGCCAGCTCACCGGCGACAGGGGATGACACCATATATTTT.